This passage covers 7 T cell receptor beta chains from one sample sequenced in a study of tumor-infiltrating lymphocytes in primary liver carcinoma. The authors made TCR beta cDNA from 400 to 600 ng total RNA with a constant-region primer. Each TCR beta library was derived from three nested multiplex PCR rounds that employed slightly modified ARM-PCR. The study ran its first two PCR rounds for nine to ten cycles each, using TRBV1-TRBV30 forward primers and a C-beta reverse primer. TCRdb re-called the multiplex PCR reads through MiXCR, storing one row per CDR3 protein. The sample includes approximately 300,000 distinct CDR3 sequences, less than 75% seen only once; the top ten take approximately 9.4%. They got blood RNA out of unsorted whole blood and also pulled out germline DNA. The specimen was peripheral blood. These receptors were taken from a man in his forties or fifties with primary liver carcinoma and hepatitis B virus infection.

About this clonotype: It may be a read error: a sequence one base away is much more abundant. This sequence joins TRBV29-1 and TRBJ2-1; 11 bases line up with TRBD2. Germline CDR1 reads SQVTM; CDR2 reads ANQGSEA. The CDR3 has 16 amino acids. The CDR3 bases are TGCAGCGCTGAATCACCGACTAGCGGGGAACGCAATGAGCAGTTCTTC. Its translation: CSAESPTSGERNEQFF.

This clonotype was seen once. An end of the junction differs from the germline gene, which may be a read error. The V gene is TRBV29-1, the J gene TRBJ2-5; D unclear. In germline, CDR1 is SQVTM, CDR2 ANQGSEA. The CDR3 spans 13 residues. The CDR3 region has the DNA TGCAACGGCACGGAGTGGCCACAAGAGACCCAGTACTTT. The encoded protein is CNGTEWPQETQYF.

As to this clonotype: One end of the junction is discordant with germline, which a read error may explain. The CDR3 here is CASSLGRLGEHSF. The DNA for the CDR3 is TGTGCCAGCAGCTTAGGTAGACTCGGTGAGCACTCCTTC. The chain couples TRBV11-3 to TRBJ2-1; D is unclear. The CDR3 has 13 amino acids. In germline, CDR1 is SGHNT, CDR2 YENEEA.

This clonotype is a singleton in its sample. Given a much more abundant clone one base away, this may be a read error. The chain carries TRBV5-4 and TRBJ2-2; D possibly corresponds to TRBD1 (6 bases). Germline CDR1 and CDR2: SGHNT and YYREEE (reference sequence). This CDR3 contains 16 residues. CDR3 amino acids: CTSSSQGRYNTGELFF. The CDR3 DNA is TGTACCAGCAGCTCTCAGGGGCGCTACAACACCGGGGAGCTGTTTTTT.

In this sample, this clonotype turned up many times. At one end, the junction sequence differs from germline, possibly due to a read error. The V call is TRBV29-1, the J call TRBJ2-1; D might be TRBD1 (5 bases). Germline CDR1 reads SQVTM; CDR2 reads ANQGSEA. The CDR3 extends over 13 amino acids. DNA for the CDR3: TGCAGCGTTCTCTCTAGGCAGGACAATGGGCAGTTCTTC. It specifies CSVLSRQDNGQFF.

The genes are TRBV6-2 or TRBV6-3 and TRBJ1-5; TRBD1 matches 10 bases. Germline lookup yields CDR1 MNHEY and CDR2 SVGEGT. The CDR3 has 14 residues. The CDR3 DNA reads as TGTGCTAACAGTCGACAGGGGGCGAATCAGCCCCAGCATTTT. Residues: CANSRQGANQPQHF.

The sample holds many counts of this clonotype. The genes are TRBV4-1 and TRBJ1-4, with D possibly being TRBD1 (6 bases). CDR1 and CDR2 from the germline V gene are MGHRA and YSYEKL. With 8 bases removed from V and 5 bases from J, the gap between germline ends came to 15 bases. The CDR3 has 14 amino acids. The CDR3 nucleotides read TGCGCCAGCCGCGACCGGGGGCGGAATGAAAAACTGTTTTTT. The encoded protein is CASRDRGRNEKLFF.